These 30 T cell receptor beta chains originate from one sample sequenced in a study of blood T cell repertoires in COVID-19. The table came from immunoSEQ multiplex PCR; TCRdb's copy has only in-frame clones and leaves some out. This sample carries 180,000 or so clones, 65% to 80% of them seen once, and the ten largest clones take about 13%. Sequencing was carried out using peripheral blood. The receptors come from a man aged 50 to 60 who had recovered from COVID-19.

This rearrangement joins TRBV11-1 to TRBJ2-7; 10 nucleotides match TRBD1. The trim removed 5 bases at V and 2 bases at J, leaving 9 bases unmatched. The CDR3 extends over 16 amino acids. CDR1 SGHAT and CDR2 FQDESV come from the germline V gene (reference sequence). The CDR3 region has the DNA TGTGCCAGCAGCCCCGGGACAGGGGCTCAAACCTACGAGCAGTACTTC. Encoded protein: CASSPGTGAQTYEQYF.

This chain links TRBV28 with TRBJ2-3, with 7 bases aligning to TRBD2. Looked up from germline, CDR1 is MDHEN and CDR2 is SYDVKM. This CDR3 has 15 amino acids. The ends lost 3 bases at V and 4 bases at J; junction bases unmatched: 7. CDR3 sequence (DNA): TGTGCCAGCAGTTTTGCGGGAGAGGTACCAGATACGCAGTATTTT. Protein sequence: CASSFAGEVPDTQYF.

CDR3 in amino acids: CASSLDLGLANEQFF. The CDR3 bases are TGTGCCAGCAGCTTAGATCTAGGACTAGCCAATGAGCAGTTCTTC. The genes are TRBV7-3 and TRBJ2-1; 8 nucleotides match TRBD2. From germline, CDR1 is SGHTA and CDR2 FQGTGA. This CDR3 comprises 15 residues. Losses at the gene ends were 2 bases for V and 6 bases for J; bases not matched to a gene: 6.

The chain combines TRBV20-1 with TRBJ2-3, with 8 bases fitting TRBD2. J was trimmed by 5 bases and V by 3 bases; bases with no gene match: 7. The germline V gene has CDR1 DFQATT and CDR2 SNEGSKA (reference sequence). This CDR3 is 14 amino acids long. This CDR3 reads CSASQRELQDTQYF. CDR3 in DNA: TGCAGTGCTAGTCAGCGGGAGTTGCAAGATACGCAGTATTTT.

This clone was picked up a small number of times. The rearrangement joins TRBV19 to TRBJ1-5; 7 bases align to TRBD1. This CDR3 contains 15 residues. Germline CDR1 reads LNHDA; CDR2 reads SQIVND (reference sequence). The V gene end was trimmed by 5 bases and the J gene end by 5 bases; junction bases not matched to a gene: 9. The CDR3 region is CASSVRGGADQPQHF. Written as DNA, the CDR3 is TGTGCCAGTAGTGTCCGAGGGGGCGCGGATCAGCCCCAGCATTTT.

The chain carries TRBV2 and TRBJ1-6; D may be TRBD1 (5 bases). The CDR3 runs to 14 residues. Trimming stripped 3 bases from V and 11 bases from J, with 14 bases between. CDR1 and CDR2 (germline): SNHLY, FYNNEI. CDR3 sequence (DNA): TGTGCCAGCAGTGAGGGGCGAGCCCGGGCACCCCTCCACTTT. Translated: CASSEGRARAPLHF. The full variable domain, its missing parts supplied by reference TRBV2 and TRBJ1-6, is EPEVTQTPSHQVTQMGQEVILRCVPISNHLYFYWYRQILGQKVEFLVSFYNNEISEKSEIFDDQFSVERPDGSNFTLKIRSTKLEDSAMYFCASSEGRARAPLHFGNGTRLTVT.

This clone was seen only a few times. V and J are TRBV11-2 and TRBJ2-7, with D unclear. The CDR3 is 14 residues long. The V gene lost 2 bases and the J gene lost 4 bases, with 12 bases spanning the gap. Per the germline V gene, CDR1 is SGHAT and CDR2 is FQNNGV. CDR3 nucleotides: TGTGCCAGCAGCTTAACCTCCGCGCAATACGAGCAGTACTTC. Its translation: CASSLTSAQYEQYF. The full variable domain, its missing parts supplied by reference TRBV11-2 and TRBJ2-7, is EAGVAQSPRYKIIEKRQSVAFWCNPISGHATLYWYQQILGQGPKLLIQFQNNGVVDDSQLPKDRFSAERLKGVDSTLKIQPAKLEDSAVYLCASSLTSAQYEQYFGPGTRLTVT.

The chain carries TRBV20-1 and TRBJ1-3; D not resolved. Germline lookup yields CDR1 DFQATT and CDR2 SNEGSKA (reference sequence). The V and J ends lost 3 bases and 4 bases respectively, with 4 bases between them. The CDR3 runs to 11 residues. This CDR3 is CSASSGNTIYF. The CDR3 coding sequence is TGCAGTGCTAGCTCCGGAAACACCATATATTTT.

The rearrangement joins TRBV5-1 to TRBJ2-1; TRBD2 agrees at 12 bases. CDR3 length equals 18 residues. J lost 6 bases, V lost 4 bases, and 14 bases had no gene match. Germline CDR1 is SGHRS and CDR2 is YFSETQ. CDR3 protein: CASSHFGGLAGGGNEQFF. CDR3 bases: TGCGCCAGCAGCCATTTCGGGGGACTAGCGGGCGGGGGCAATGAGCAGTTCTTC. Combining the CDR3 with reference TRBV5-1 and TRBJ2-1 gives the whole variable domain KAGVTQTPRYLIKTRGQQVTLSCSPISGHRSVSWYQQTPGQGLQFLFEYFSETQRNKGNFPGRFSGRQFSNSRSEMNVSTLELGDSALYLCASSHFGGLAGGGNEQFFGPGTRLTVL.

The CDR3 DNA reads as TGCGCCAGCAGCCAAGAGGAAAGGCTAGGCGGGATCGATGAGCAGTTCTTC. Translation: CASSQEERLGGIDEQFF. J is TRBJ2-1 and V is TRBV4-1; weak D call: TRBD2 (6 bases). Germline V gives CDR1 MGHRA, CDR2 YSYEKL. Trimming took off 0 bases at V and 8 bases at J, with 20 bases between the two ends. The CDR3 runs 17 residues.

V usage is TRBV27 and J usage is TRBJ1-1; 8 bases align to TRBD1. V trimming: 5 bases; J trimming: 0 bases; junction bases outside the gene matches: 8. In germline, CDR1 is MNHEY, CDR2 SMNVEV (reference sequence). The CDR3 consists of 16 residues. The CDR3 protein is CASSKVRGLMNTEAFF. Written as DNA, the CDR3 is TGTGCCAGCAGTAAGGTCAGGGGGCTAATGAACACTGAAGCTTTCTTT.

This CDR3 is CASSLTGSLKAFF. The CDR3 bases are TGTGCCAGCAGTTTAACCGGGAGTTTAAAAGCTTTCTTT. The V gene is TRBV6-2 or TRBV6-3, the J gene TRBJ1-1; D uncertain. The CDR3 totals 13 residues. V was pared by 4 bases and J by 9 bases, with 15 bases between. The germline gives CDR1 MNHEY, CDR2 SVGEGT.

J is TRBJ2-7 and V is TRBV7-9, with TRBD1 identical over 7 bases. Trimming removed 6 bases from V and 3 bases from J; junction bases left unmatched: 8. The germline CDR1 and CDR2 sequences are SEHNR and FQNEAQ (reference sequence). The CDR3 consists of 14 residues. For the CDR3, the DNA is TGTGCCAGCAGTCTTATCCGGACAGGCTACGAGCAGTACTTC. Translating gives CASSLIRTGYEQYF. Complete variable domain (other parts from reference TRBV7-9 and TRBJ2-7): DTGVSQNPRHKITKRGQNVTFRCDPISEHNRLYWYRQTLGQGPEFLTYFQNEAQLEKSRLLSDRFSAERPKGSFSTLEIQRTEQGDSAMYLCASSLIRTGYEQYFGPGTRLTVT.

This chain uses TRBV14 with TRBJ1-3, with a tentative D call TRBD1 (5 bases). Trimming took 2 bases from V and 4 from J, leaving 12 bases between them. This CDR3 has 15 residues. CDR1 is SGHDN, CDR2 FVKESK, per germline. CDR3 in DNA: TGTGCCAGCAGCCAAATGGCAGGGCGAGGAAACACCATATATTTT. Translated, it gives CASSQMAGRGNTIYF.

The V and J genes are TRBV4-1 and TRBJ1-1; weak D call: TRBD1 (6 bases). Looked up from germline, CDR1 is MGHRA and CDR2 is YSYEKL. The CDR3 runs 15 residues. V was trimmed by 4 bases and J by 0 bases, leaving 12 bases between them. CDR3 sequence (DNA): TGCGCCAGCAGCCCCCCCACAGGGATGAACACTGAAGCTTTCTTT. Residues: CASSPPTGMNTEAFF.

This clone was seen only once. For the CDR3, the DNA is TGCGCCAGCTCCGGGGCGGGGGCAACTAATGAAAAACTGTTTTTT. Amino acid sequence: CASSGAGATNEKLFF. The rearrangement uses TRBV5-1 and TRBJ1-4; a weak D match, TRBD1 (5 bases). Between the trimmed V and J ends, which lost 7 bases and 0 bases, there was a span of 13 bases. CDR1 and CDR2 (germline): SGHRS, YFSETQ. This CDR3 comprises 15 residues.

The CDR3 DNA is TGTGCCAGCAGCTTGTCGGGACAGGGGAACACTGAAGCTTTCTTT. Its translation: CASSLSGQGNTEAFF. The chain joins TRBV5-5 to TRBJ1-1, with 9 bases lining up with TRBD1. This CDR3 comprises 15 residues. Germline V gene data show CDR1 as SGHKS and CDR2 as YYEKEE (reference sequence). Trimming at V came to 1 base and at J to 1 base, leaving 2 bases not matched to a gene.

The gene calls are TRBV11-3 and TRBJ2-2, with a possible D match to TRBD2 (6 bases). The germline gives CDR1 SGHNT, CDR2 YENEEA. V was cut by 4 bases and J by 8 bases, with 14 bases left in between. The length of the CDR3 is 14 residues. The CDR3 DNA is TGTGCCAGCAGCTCGGGACTTGAGGGTGGGGAGCTGTTTTTT. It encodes CASSSGLEGGELFF.

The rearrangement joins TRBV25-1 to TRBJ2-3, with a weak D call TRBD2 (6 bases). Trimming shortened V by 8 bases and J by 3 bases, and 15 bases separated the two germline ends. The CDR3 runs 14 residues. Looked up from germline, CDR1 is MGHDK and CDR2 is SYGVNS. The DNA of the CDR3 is TGTGCCAGCGCAACTTGGGGAGGAACAGATACGCAGTATTTT. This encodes CASATWGGTDTQYF.

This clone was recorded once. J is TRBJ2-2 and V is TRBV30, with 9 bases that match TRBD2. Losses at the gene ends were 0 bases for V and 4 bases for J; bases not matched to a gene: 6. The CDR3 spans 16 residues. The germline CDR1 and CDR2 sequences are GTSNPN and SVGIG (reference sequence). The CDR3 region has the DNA TGTGCCTGGAGTGTACGCGGGAGGGCCTTCACCGGGGAGCTGTTTTTT. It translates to CAWSVRGRAFTGELFF.

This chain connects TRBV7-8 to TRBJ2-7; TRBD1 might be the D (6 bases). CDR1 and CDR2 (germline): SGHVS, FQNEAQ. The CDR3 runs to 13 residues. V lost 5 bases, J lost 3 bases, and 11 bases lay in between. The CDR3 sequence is CASSARQDYEQYF. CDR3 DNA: TGTGCCAGCAGCGCCCGACAGGACTACGAGCAGTACTTC. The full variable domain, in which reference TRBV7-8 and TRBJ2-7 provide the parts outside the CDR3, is GAGVSQSPRYKVAKRGQDVALRCDPISGHVSLFWYQQALGQGPEFLTYFQNEAQLDKSGLPSDRFFAERPEGSVSTLKIQRTQQEDSAVYLCASSARQDYEQYFGPGTRLTVT.

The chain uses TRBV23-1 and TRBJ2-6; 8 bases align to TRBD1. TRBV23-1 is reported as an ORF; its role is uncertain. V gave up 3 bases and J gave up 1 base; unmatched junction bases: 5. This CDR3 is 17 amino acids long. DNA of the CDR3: TGCGCCAGCAGTCAGCAGGGGGCTAAATCTGGGGCCAACGTCCTGACTTTC. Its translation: CASSQQGAKSGANVLTF.

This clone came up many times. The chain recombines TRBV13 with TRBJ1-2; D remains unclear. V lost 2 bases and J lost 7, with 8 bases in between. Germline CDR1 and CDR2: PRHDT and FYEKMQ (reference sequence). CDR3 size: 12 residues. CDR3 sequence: CASSLLSGGYTF. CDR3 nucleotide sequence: TGTGCCAGCAGCTTATTGTCGGGTGGCTACACCTTC. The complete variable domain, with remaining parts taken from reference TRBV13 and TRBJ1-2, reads AAGVIQSPRHLIKEKRETATLKCYPIPRHDTVYWYQQGPGQDPQFLISFYEKMQSDKGSIPDRFSAQQFSDYHSELNMSSLELGDSALYFCASSLLSGGYTFGSGTRLTVV.

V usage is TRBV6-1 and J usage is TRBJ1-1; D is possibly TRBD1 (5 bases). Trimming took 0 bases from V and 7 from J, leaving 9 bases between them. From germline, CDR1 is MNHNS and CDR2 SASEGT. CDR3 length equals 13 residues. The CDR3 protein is CASSEAGQIEAFF. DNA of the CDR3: TGTGCCAGCAGTGAAGCGGGGCAGATTGAAGCTTTCTTT.

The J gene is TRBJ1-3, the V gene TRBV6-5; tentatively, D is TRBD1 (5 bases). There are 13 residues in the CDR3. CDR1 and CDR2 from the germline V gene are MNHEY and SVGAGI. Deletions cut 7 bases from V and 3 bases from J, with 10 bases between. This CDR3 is CASIPGHGNTIYF. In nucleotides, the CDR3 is TGTGCCAGCATCCCAGGGCATGGAAACACCATATATTTT.

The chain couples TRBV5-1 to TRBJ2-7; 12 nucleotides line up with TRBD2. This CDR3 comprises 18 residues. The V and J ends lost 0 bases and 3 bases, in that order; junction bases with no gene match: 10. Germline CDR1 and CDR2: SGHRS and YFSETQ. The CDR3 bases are TGCGCCAGCAGCTTGGTGCCGCCTAGCGGGAGGGGGGGCTACGAGCAGTACTTC. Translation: CASSLVPPSGRGGYEQYF.

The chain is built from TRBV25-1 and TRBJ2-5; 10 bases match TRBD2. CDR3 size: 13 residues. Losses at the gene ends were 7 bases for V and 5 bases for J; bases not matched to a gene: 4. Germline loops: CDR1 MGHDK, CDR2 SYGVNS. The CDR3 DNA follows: TGTGCCAGCAACGAGGGACTAGCGGAGACCCAGTACTTC. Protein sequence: CASNEGLAETQYF.

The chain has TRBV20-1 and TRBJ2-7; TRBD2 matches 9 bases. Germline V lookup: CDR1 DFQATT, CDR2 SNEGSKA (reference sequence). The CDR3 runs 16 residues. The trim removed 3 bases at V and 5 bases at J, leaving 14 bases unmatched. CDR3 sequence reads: CSASVIAGGPGNEQYF. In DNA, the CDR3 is TGCAGTGCTAGTGTAATTGCGGGAGGGCCGGGTAACGAGCAGTACTTC.

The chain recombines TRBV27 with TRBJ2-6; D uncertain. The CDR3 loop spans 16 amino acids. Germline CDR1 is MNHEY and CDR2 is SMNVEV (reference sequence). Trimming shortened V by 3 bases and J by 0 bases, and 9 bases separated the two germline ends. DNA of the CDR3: TGTGCCAGCAGTTTGGCGGCAGTCTCTGGGGCCAACGTCCTGACTTTC. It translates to CASSLAAVSGANVLTF.

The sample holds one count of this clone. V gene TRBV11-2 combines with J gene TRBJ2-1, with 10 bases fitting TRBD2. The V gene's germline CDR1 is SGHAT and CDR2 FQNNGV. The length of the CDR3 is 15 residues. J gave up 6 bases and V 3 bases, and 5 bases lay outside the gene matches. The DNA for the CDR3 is TGTGCCAGCAGCTTCAGGGCTAGCGGGAGCAATGAGCAGTTCTTC. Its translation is CASSFRASGSNEQFF.